This T cell receptor beta chain was sequenced in a study of T cells in tuberculosis. The overall study: This South African cohort compared adolescents with or without latent tuberculosis against adults with active tuberculosis. Within 7 days of starting treatment, or before, PBMC were stored.

Time point given: new active TB diagnosis, blood taken before or within 7 days of starting treatment. The V end lost 0 bases, the J end lost 10 bases, and 19 bases lay between the germline ends. Germline V gives CDR1 SGHRS, CDR2 YFSETQ. CDR3 length equals 16 residues. The repertoire was sequenced with immunoSEQ multiplex PCR; TCRdb's copy has only in-frame clones and lacks some. The sample has about 49,000 clones; 90% to 95% are singletons. Sequencing was performed on PBMCs, taken at tuberculosis diagnosis. This clonotype was obtained from an adult with tuberculosis. The chain couples TRBV5-1 to TRBJ1-4; tentative D call: TRBD1 (5 bases). CDR3 nucleotide sequence: TGCGCCAGCAGCTTGGGAAGACAGCTTAATGAAGGAAAACTGTTTTTT. Its protein is CASSLGRQLNEGKLFF.